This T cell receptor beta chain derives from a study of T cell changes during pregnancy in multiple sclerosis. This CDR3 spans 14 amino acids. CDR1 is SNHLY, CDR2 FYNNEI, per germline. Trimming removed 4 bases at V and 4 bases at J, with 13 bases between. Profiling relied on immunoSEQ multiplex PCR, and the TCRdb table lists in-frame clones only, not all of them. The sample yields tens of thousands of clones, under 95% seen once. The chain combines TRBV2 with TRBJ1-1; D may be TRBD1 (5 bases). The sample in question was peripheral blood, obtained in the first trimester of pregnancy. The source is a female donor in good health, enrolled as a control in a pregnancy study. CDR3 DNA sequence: TGTGCCAGCAGTGGGGTCACCGGGGGCACTGAAGCTTTCTTT. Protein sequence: CASSGVTGGTEAFF.